The 30 T cell receptor beta chains below all came from one sample that was sequenced in a study of blood T cells in healthy people across ages. For the second PCR, which ran for about 6 to 12 cycles, a sample-barcoded 5' primer and a J-beta primer mix were used. TCRdb recomputed calls from the 5' RACE reads with MiXCR, one row per CDR3 protein. The sample records around 1,800,000 distinct CDR3 sequences, approximately 39% being singletons. Specimen: blood. Receptors originate from a human donor in good health.

The chain is built from TRBV20-1 and TRBJ2-3; 7 bases align to TRBD2. The V segment lost 2 bases and the J segment 5 bases; nucleotides outside the gene matches: 13. This CDR3 comprises 16 residues. Germline CDR1 is DFQATT and CDR2 is SNEGSKA (reference sequence). CDR3 protein: CSARLPLALEGDTQYF. CDR3 sequence (DNA): TGCAGTGCTAGACTCCCACTAGCGCTAGAGGGAGATACGCAGTATTTT.

This clonotype was counted only a few times. The genes are TRBV7-2 and TRBJ2-7, with no clear D. The CDR3 length is 15 residues. Trimming removed 3 bases from V and 3 bases from J, with 15 bases in between. CDR1 is SGHTA, CDR2 FQGNSA, per germline. The CDR3 loop reads CASSFGSVSYYEQYF. In DNA form, the CDR3 reads TGTGCCAGCAGCTTCGGATCCGTAAGTTACTACGAGCAGTACTTC.

The rearrangement uses TRBV20-1 and TRBJ2-3; TRBD2 agrees at 11 bases. This CDR3 spans 17 amino acids. The germline gives CDR1 DFQATT, CDR2 SNEGSKA (reference sequence). Losses at the gene ends were 0 bases for V and 3 bases for J; bases not matched to a gene: 8. The CDR3 nucleotides read TGCAGTGCTAGAGATCGGGGTAGCGGGGGGGCGACAGATACGCAGTATTTT. Its protein is CSARDRGSGGATDTQYF.

The chain is built from TRBV12-3 or TRBV12-4 and TRBJ2-1; D is ambiguous. V was clipped by 3 bases and J by 10 bases, with 13 bases between them. CDR3 size: 13 residues. CDR3 sequence reads: CASSFSPRSEQFF. The CDR3 DNA sequence: TGTGCCAGCAGTTTCTCTCCTAGAAGCGAGCAGTTCTTC.

V usage is TRBV27 and J usage is TRBJ1-4; D is ambiguous. CDR1 is MNHEY and CDR2 is SMNVEV in the germline V gene (reference sequence). The CDR3 extends over 15 amino acids. V was shortened by 3 bases and J by 10 bases, with 18 bases between the two germline ends. The CDR3 loop reads CASSLSATPGGKLFF. CDR3 sequence (DNA): TGTGCCAGCAGTTTGAGTGCGACCCCAGGAGGAAAACTGTTTTTT.

This clonotype has more than one count but fewer than ten. This chain links TRBV3-1 with TRBJ1-1; the D gene is possibly TRBD1 (6 bases). Germline assignment: CDR1 LGHDT and CDR2 YNNKEL (reference sequence). CDR3 length equals 15 residues. The germline V and J ends were trimmed by 6 bases and 5 bases, with 19 bases remaining between them. The CDR3 sequence is CASRRTGGDGTEAFF. DNA for the CDR3: TGTGCCAGCAGGCGAACCGGGGGCGATGGGACTGAAGCTTTCTTT.

This clonotype was counted only a few times. The genes are TRBV4-2 and TRBJ2-7; 13 bases are a match to TRBD2. Trimming at V came to 3 bases and at J to 6 bases, leaving 8 bases not matched to a gene. Germline V CDR1 and CDR2: LGHNA, YNFKEQ. This CDR3 is built from 16 residues. The CDR3 sequence is CASSHPTSGGAREQYF. The CDR3 DNA reads TGTGCCAGCAGCCACCCTACTAGCGGGGGGGCCCGCGAGCAGTACTTC.

This clonotype has only one observation. This chain links TRBV24-1 with TRBJ2-5, with TRBD2 identical over 10 bases. This CDR3 is 16 amino acids long. V shed 5 bases, J shed 7 bases, and the junction held 12 bases outside the gene matches. CDR1 and CDR2 from the germline V gene are KGHDR and SFDVKD. CDR3 amino acids: CATSGSTGIAGGTQYF. The CDR3 DNA is TGTGCCACCAGTGGGTCTACGGGAATAGCGGGGGGGACCCAGTACTTC.

A few counts support this clonotype. This chain joins TRBV29-1 and TRBJ1-1; D might be TRBD1 (6 bases). The CDR3 loop spans 14 amino acids. V was trimmed by 7 bases and J by 1 base, leaving 16 bases between them. Looked up from germline, CDR1 is SQVTM and CDR2 is ANQGSEA. CDR3 region: CSGGGSAENTEAFF. CDR3 DNA sequence: TGCAGCGGGGGGGGCAGCGCTGAGAACACTGAAGCTTTCTTT.

The V call is TRBV20-1, the J call TRBJ2-5; D ambiguous. CDR3 size: 10 residues. CDR1 is DFQATT and CDR2 is SNEGSKA in the germline V gene (reference sequence). V shed 4 bases and J shed 5 bases, with 5 bases lying between them. CDR3 amino acids: CSANKETQYF. The CDR3 bases are TGCAGTGCTAATAAGGAGACCCAGTACTTC.

The gene calls are TRBV19 and TRBJ1-5, with D unresolved. This CDR3 has 15 amino acids. Germline lookup yields CDR1 LNHDA and CDR2 SQIVND (reference sequence). V lost 1 base, J lost 4 bases, and 11 bases lay in between. CDR3 coding DNA: TGTGCCAGTAGTATAGTATTCTTCCCTAATCAGCCCCAGCATTTT. It encodes CASSIVFFPNQPQHF.

CDR3 sequence reads: CASSEEEGLGASSTDTQYF. The CDR3 DNA is TGTGCCAGCAGCGAGGAAGAAGGTCTCGGGGCGAGTAGCACAGATACGCAGTATTTT. The chain carries TRBV9 and TRBJ2-3; D is perhaps TRBD1 or TRBD2 (5 bases each). Germline V gene sequence: CDR1 SGDLS, CDR2 YYNGEE. Trimming left V 3 bases short and J 0 bases short, with 23 bases between. The CDR3 is made up of 19 amino acids.

The chain couples TRBV29-1 to TRBJ1-4; D may be TRBD1 (5 bases). This CDR3 is 14 amino acids long. V gave up 2 bases and J gave up 4 bases, with 11 bases separating them. CDR1 is SQVTM and CDR2 is ANQGSEA in the germline V gene. The CDR3 DNA reads as TGCAGCGTTGAATGGGGGGACCATAATGAAAAACTGTTTTTT. Amino acids: CSVEWGDHNEKLFF. Combining the CDR3 with reference TRBV29-1 and TRBJ1-4 gives the whole variable domain SAVISQKPSRDICQRGTSLTIQCQVDSQVTMMFWYRQQPGQSLTLIATANQGSEATYESGFVIDKFPISRPNLTFSTLTVSNMSPEDSSIYLCSVEWGDHNEKLFFGSGTQLSVL.

As to this clonotype: At one boundary the junction diverges from the germline segment, which might be a read error. J is TRBJ2-7 and V is TRBV9; tentatively, D is TRBD1 (6 bases). The germline V gene encodes CDR1 SGDLS and CDR2 YYNGEE. The CDR3 runs to 14 residues. CDR3 DNA sequence: TGTGCCATCAGCGTAGAGGACAGTTACTACGAGCAGTACTTC. Protein: CAISVEDSYYEQYF.

The chain couples TRBV11-2 to TRBJ1-2, with D maybe TRBD1 (6 bases). Germline lookup yields CDR1 SGHAT and CDR2 FQNNGV. The CDR3 totals 17 residues. Trimming took 5 bases from V and 5 from J, leaving 24 bases between them. In nucleotides, the CDR3 is TGTGCCAGCAGCCTTAATCCGGACAGTAATCCTCTGTATGGCTACACCTTC. Its protein product is CASSLNPDSNPLYGYTF.

There are a few counts of this clonotype. The gene calls are TRBV20-1 and TRBJ1-2; TRBD1 aligns across 7 bases. CDR3 length: 15 amino acids. Germline V gives CDR1 DFQATT, CDR2 SNEGSKA (reference sequence). J lost 4 bases, V lost 0 bases, and 8 bases had no gene match. The chain's CDR3 is CSARDLGQKFYGYTF. The CDR3 region has the DNA TGCAGTGCTAGAGATTTGGGACAGAAGTTCTATGGCTACACCTTC.

This clonotype was picked up a small number of times. The J gene is TRBJ2-7, the V gene TRBV12-3 or TRBV12-4; D not certain. The V and J ends lost 5 bases and 2 bases respectively, with 16 bases between them. The length of the CDR3 is 15 residues. The DNA for the CDR3 is TGTGCCAGCAGTCCGACCGGGCCTTCCCCCTACGAGCAGTACTTC. It yields the protein CASSPTGPSPYEQYF.

This sequence joins TRBV29-1 and TRBJ2-1; D is undetermined. This CDR3 comprises 13 residues. Per the germline V gene, CDR1 is SQVTM and CDR2 is ANQGSEA. V was cut by 5 bases and J by 5 bases, with 13 bases left in between. The CDR3 DNA follows: TGCAGCGTTATGAAGTCAACCAACAATGAGCAGTTCTTC. This codes for CSVMKSTNNEQFF.

This clonotype has a handful of counts. J is TRBJ1-2 and V is TRBV9, with TRBD1 matching 10 bases. In germline, CDR1 is SGDLS, CDR2 YYNGEE. The CDR3 has 14 amino acids. Germline trimming cut 10 bases from V and 8 bases from J; bases unmatched to any gene: 14. This CDR3 reads CASSRDRGLEGYTF. DNA of the CDR3: TGTGCCTCATCCCGGGACAGGGGCCTTGAGGGCTACACCTTC.

This clonotype turned up a few times. The chain combines TRBV6-5 with TRBJ1-1; D unresolved. V lost 5 bases, J lost 3 bases, and 10 bases lay in between. This CDR3 has 13 amino acids. The germline V gene has CDR1 MNHEY and CDR2 SVGAGI. The CDR3 here is CASSQSVDTEAFF. The CDR3 nucleotides read TGTGCCAGCAGTCAATCGGTCGACACTGAAGCTTTCTTT.

This rearrangement joins TRBV12-3 or TRBV12-4 to TRBJ2-5; 8 nucleotides agree with TRBD2. After removal of 1 base from V and 5 bases from J, the junction contained 12 bases not matched to a gene. The CDR3 covers 17 residues. The CDR3 nucleotides are TGTGCCAGCAGTTTAGATCTAGCGGGCACCTCTCAGGAGACCCAGTACTTC. Translation gives CASSLDLAGTSQETQYF.

The gene calls are TRBV7-2 and TRBJ2-1; tentative D call: TRBD2 (5 bases). The germline V and J ends were trimmed by 2 bases and 6 bases, with 20 bases remaining between them. CDR1 and CDR2 from the germline V gene are SGHTA and FQGNSA. The CDR3 totals 17 residues. CDR3 coding DNA: TGTGCCAGCAGCTTACCCGGACTCCACAAGACGACCAATGAGCAGTTCTTC. Translated, it gives CASSLPGLHKTTNEQFF.

CDR3 protein: CASSEGWGFQETQYF. The CDR3 DNA sequence: TGTGCCAGCAGTGAAGGGTGGGGATTCCAAGAGACCCAGTACTTC. The chain is built from TRBV6-1 and TRBJ2-5; no definite D call. The CDR3 length is 15 residues. Germline lookup yields CDR1 MNHNS and CDR2 SASEGT. Trimming left V 1 base short and J 1 base short, with 10 bases between.

This clonotype was observed a handful of times. The chain recombines TRBV5-1 with TRBJ2-1, with 8 bases matching TRBD1. Germline lookup yields CDR1 SGHRS and CDR2 YFSETQ. The CDR3 is 14 amino acids. The J segment lost 8 bases and the V segment lost 5 bases, leaving 9 bases of the junction unmatched. As DNA, the CDR3 is TGCGCCAGCAGTTTCCTGACAGGGGCGGATGAGCAGTTCTTC. This codes for CASSFLTGADEQFF.

This clonotype appeared a few times. The genes are TRBV29-1 and TRBJ2-5; possible D gene TRBD2, 5 bases. The germline V gene has CDR1 SQVTM and CDR2 ANQGSEA. V lost 7 bases and J lost 7, with 13 bases in between. The CDR3 is 11 amino acids. The CDR3 DNA reads as TGCAGCGGGAGGACTCTTCGGACCCAGTACTTC. This translates into CSGRTLRTQYF.

In this sample, this clonotype turned up a few times. V gene TRBV20-1 combines with J gene TRBJ1-6; 7 bases align to TRBD1. This CDR3 region has 17 residues. Looked up from germline, CDR1 is DFQATT and CDR2 is SNEGSKA (reference sequence). V dropped 3 bases and J dropped 0; count of bases not matched to a gene: 8. The CDR3 DNA reads as TGCAGTGCTAGCCGTGGACAGGAAAGCTCCTATAATTCACCCCTCCACTTT. As protein: CSASRGQESSYNSPLHF.

The chain links TRBV5-1 to TRBJ1-1; 7 nucleotides line up with TRBD1. V was clipped by 2 bases and J by 0 bases; unmatched bases: 13. Germline-derived CDR1 and CDR2 are SGHRS and YFSETQ. This CDR3 comprises 18 residues. CDR3 DNA sequence: TGCGCCAGCAGCTTTGGCGGGGGGATTACAGGGGTGAACACTGAAGCTTTCTTT. The encoded protein is CASSFGGGITGVNTEAFF.

This clonotype has a handful of counts. The V and J genes are TRBV29-1 and TRBJ1-1, with a tentative D call TRBD1 (5 bases). The CDR3 extends over 13 amino acids. Trimming pared 4 bases from V and 3 bases from J, leaving 12 bases between. The V gene's germline CDR1 is SQVTM and CDR2 ANQGSEA. The DNA for the CDR3 is TGCAGCGTTGGGGTTGGGGGAGACACTGAAGCTTTCTTT. Translating gives CSVGVGGDTEAFF.

This clonotype has a handful of counts. For the CDR3, the DNA is TGTGCCAGCAGTTCGGCGGAGATCCCCTATGGCTACACCTTC. As protein: CASSSAEIPYGYTF. The chain recombines TRBV27 with TRBJ1-2; D ambiguous. Trimming stripped 4 bases from V and 4 bases from J, with 13 bases between. CDR1 is MNHEY, CDR2 SMNVEV, per germline (reference sequence). The CDR3 has 14 amino acids.

The chain combines TRBV4-2 with TRBJ2-7; D remains unclear. V shed 3 bases and J shed 3 bases, with 18 bases lying between them. The CDR3 length is 16 residues. The germline gives CDR1 LGHNA, CDR2 YNFKEQ. The CDR3 sequence is CASSQGDGSESYEQYF. DNA for the CDR3: TGTGCCAGCAGCCAGGGCGACGGTAGTGAGAGCTACGAGCAGTACTTC.